This T cell receptor beta chain was captured in a study of OX40 agonist ivuxolimab in advanced cancers. It was autoimmune disease history or systemic immunosuppression that excluded patients. Patients had blood sampled at baseline and again on cycle 4 day 1 and cycle 7 day 1. Assay used: immunoSEQ multiplex PCR; TCRdb lists only in-frame clones, some missing. This table has tens of thousands of clones, roughly 80% appearing once. Notes on the study in general: Patients with a partial response at 0.1-3.0 mg/kg had among the lowest clonal expansion. On average, CD8+ T cells showed a greater number of expanded clones than CD4+.

CDR3 size: 15 residues. The V and J ends lost 4 bases and 1 base, in that order; junction bases with no gene match: 6. Germline CDR1 reads SGHDT; CDR2 reads YYEEEE. Remarks on this clone: Its target is unknown.

The source of this sequence is an adult with an advanced solid tumor such as melanoma, head and neck, liver or kidney cancer. Sample: CD4+ or CD8+ T cells sorted from blood, taken in a trial of the OX40 agonist ivuxolimab. The V and J genes are TRBV5-6 and TRBJ2-7; TRBD1 matches 9 bases. The CDR3 region is CASSNGQGRSYEQYF. DNA for the CDR3: TGTGCCAGCAGCAACGGACAGGGGCGTTCCTACGAGCAGTACTTC.